A single sample gave rise to the 16 T cell receptor beta chains below, sequenced in a study of blood T cell repertoires in COVID-19. This table comes from immunoSEQ multiplex PCR, and its TCRdb copy is limited to in-frame clones, with some not included. Of around 130,000 clones in the sample, approximately 87% were seen once. The sequenced material came from peripheral blood. The receptors here all came from an older woman with acute or convalescent COVID-19.

There are a few counts of this clone. The chain combines TRBV5-1 with TRBJ1-5; D is perhaps TRBD1 (6 bases). The V and J ends lost 4 bases and 6 bases respectively, with 20 bases between them. This CDR3 is built from 16 residues. From germline, CDR1 is SGHRS and CDR2 YFSETQ. The DNA of the CDR3 is TGCGCCAGCAGCCTACTCCCTACAGGGAATGGTCAGCCCCAGCATTTT. Translation gives CASSLLPTGNGQPQHF.

Written as DNA, the CDR3 is TGCGCCAGCGCCTCGGACACAAACACCATATATTTT. Its protein is CASASDTNTIYF. The chain carries TRBV5-1 and TRBJ1-3, with D possibly being TRBD1 (5 bases). The ends were cut back, 7 bases at V and 6 bases at J, with 11 bases in the middle. The germline CDR1 and CDR2 sequences are SGHRS and YFSETQ. This CDR3 contains 12 residues.

V and J are TRBV2 and TRBJ2-1; TRBD1 matches at 8 bases. With V trimmed by 7 bases and J by 7 bases, 6 bases remained unmatched. CDR1 is SNHLY and CDR2 is FYNNEI in the germline V gene. The CDR3 runs to 13 residues. The CDR3 loop is CASKSDRDNEQFF. CDR3 DNA sequence: TGTGCCAGCAAATCGGACAGGGATAATGAGCAGTTCTTC.

This rearrangement joins TRBV25-1 to TRBJ1-2; 8 bases line up with TRBD1. CDR3 size: 15 residues. The V gene's germline CDR1 is MGHDK and CDR2 SYGVNS. After removal of 4 bases from V and 2 bases from J, the junction contained 6 bases not matched to a gene. As DNA, the CDR3 is TGTGCCAGCAGTGGGATGACAGGGGCGAACTATGGCTACACCTTC. It translates to CASSGMTGANYGYTF.

The chain carries TRBV21-1 and TRBJ1-2. TRBV21-1 is designated a pseudogene. The CDR3 is made up of 14 amino acids. CDR3 nucleotide sequence: TGTGCCAGCAGCAAAGTCCCGAACTACTATGGCTACACCTTC. This gives the protein CASSKVPNYYGYTF.

This sequence joins TRBV11-2 and TRBJ2-1, with TRBD2 matching 15 bases. The CDR3 has 13 amino acids. Germline V gene sequence: CDR1 SGHAT, CDR2 FQNNGV. The V segment lost 5 bases and the J segment 10 bases; nucleotides outside the gene matches: 0. The CDR3 DNA is TGTGCCAGCAGCGGGACTAGCGGGAGGGAGCAGTTCTTC. Its protein is CASSGTSGREQFF. Using reference TRBV11-2 and TRBJ2-1 for the parts outside the CDR3, the full variable domain is EAGVAQSPRYKIIEKRQSVAFWCNPISGHATLYWYQQILGQGPKLLIQFQNNGVVDDSQLPKDRFSAERLKGVDSTLKIQPAKLEDSAVYLCASSGTSGREQFFGPGTRLTVL.

The rearrangement uses TRBV12-3 or TRBV12-4 and TRBJ1-5; unclear D gene. V was pared by 3 bases and J by 8 bases, with 8 bases between. This CDR3 region has 12 residues. The DNA of the CDR3 is TGTGCCAGCAGTTTCGGGAGGGAGCCCCAGCATTTT. Amino acid sequence: CASSFGREPQHF.

The rearrangement links TRBV6-2 or TRBV6-3 to TRBJ1-2; 7 bases agree with TRBD1. CDR1 and CDR2 from the germline V gene are MNHEY and SVGEGT. The J segment lost 3 bases and the V segment lost 5 bases, leaving 3 bases of the junction unmatched. This CDR3 has 13 amino acids. CDR3 nucleotides: TGTGCCAGCAGTACAGGGGCCCACTATGGCTACACCTTC. The encoded protein is CASSTGAHYGYTF.

This clone showed up just once. This chain joins TRBV7-3 and TRBJ2-3; 7 positions agree with TRBD2. The CDR3 spans 16 residues. The germline CDR1 and CDR2 sequences are SGHTA and FQGTGA. J gave up 4 bases and V 4 bases, and 11 bases lay outside the gene matches. The CDR3 sequence: CASSSLAGARADTQYF. The CDR3 region has the DNA TGTGCCAGCAGCTCCCTGGCGGGAGCTAGAGCAGATACGCAGTATTTT.

This chain joins TRBV6-5 and TRBJ2-3; 9 positions agree with TRBD2. Per the germline V gene, CDR1 is MNHEY and CDR2 is SVGAGI. The CDR3 is 16 residues long. With 0 bases clipped from V and 2 bases from J, the junction kept 3 bases outside the gene matches. CDR3 amino acids: CASSYSASGATDTQYF. The CDR3 DNA reads TGTGCCAGCAGTTACTCTGCTAGCGGGGCCACAGATACGCAGTATTTT.

This rearrangement joins TRBV4-1 to TRBJ2-3; D not certain. Trimming left V 4 bases short and J 4 bases short, with 12 bases between. The CDR3 loop spans 14 amino acids. Germline V gene sequence: CDR1 MGHRA, CDR2 YSYEKL. The CDR3 DNA is TGCGCCAGCAGCCCGACTGGATCCCCAGATACGCAGTATTTT. Translated, it gives CASSPTGSPDTQYF.

The chain couples TRBV19 to TRBJ1-1; D remains ambiguous. Trimming removed 2 bases at V and 0 bases at J, with 13 bases between. Germline CDR1 is LNHDA and CDR2 is SQIVND (reference sequence). The CDR3 consists of 16 residues. The chain's CDR3 is CASSIIGGFMNTEAFF. The CDR3 DNA is TGTGCCAGTAGTATAATAGGCGGATTTATGAACACTGAAGCTTTCTTT.

The V call is TRBV18, the J call TRBJ1-5; 10 positions agree with TRBD1. The CDR3 totals 15 residues. The trim removed 6 bases at V and 6 bases at J, leaving 8 bases unmatched. Germline V lookup: CDR1 KGHSH, CDR2 LQKENI. The DNA for the CDR3 is TGTGCCAGCTCTCAGGGACAGGGGAGGGGTCAGCCCCAGCATTTT. Translating gives CASSQGQGRGQPQHF. The full variable domain, rest sourced from reference TRBV18 and TRBJ1-5, is NAGVMQNPRHLVRRRGQEARLRCSPMKGHSHVYWYRQLPEEGLKFMVYLQKENIIDESGMPKERFSAEFPKEGPSILRIQQVVRGDSAAYFCASSQGQGRGQPQHFGDGTRLSIL.

This clone has a handful of counts. The chain's CDR3 is CSVESGTDTQYF. DNA of the CDR3: TGCAGCGTAGAATCCGGCACAGATACGCAGTATTTT. This rearrangement joins TRBV29-1 to TRBJ2-3; D is unclear. Germline values: CDR1 SQVTM, CDR2 ANQGSEA. Trimming removed 6 bases from V and 1 base from J, with 8 bases in between. The CDR3 totals 12 residues.

This rearrangement joins TRBV5-1 to TRBJ1-3; the D gene is possibly TRBD1 (5 bases). This CDR3 contains 16 residues. Germline loops: CDR1 SGHRS, CDR2 YFSETQ. V was cut by 0 bases and J by 0 bases, with 10 bases left in between. CDR3 sequence: CASSLEGSYSGNTIYF. DNA for the CDR3: TGCGCCAGCAGCTTGGAGGGGTCCTACTCTGGAAACACCATATATTTT.

The J gene is TRBJ2-1, the V gene TRBV30; D gene ambiguous. With 2 bases removed from V and 7 bases from J, the gap between germline ends came to 9 bases. The CDR3 consists of 12 residues. The V gene's germline CDR1 is GTSNPN and CDR2 SVGIG (reference sequence). CDR3 protein: CAWSRQRNEQFF. CDR3 in DNA: TGTGCCTGGAGTCGCCAACGGAATGAGCAGTTCTTC.